The 7 T cell receptor beta chains given below trace back to one sample, sequenced in a study of T cells in Graves' hyperthyroidism and ophthalmopathy. Amplified regions were TCR beta CDR3 sequences from RNA transcripts. The TCR CDR3 was amplified in a first-round RT-PCR using the HTBI primer set. One entry per CDR3 protein, called by TCRdb with MiXCR from the multiplex PCR reads. The sample records hundreds of thousands of distinct CDR3 sequences, 40% to 55% being singletons. The sample consisted of peripheral blood or thyroid tissue (not recorded which). The receptors come from an adult man with Graves' disease, either hyperthyroidism or ophthalmopathy (not recorded which).

The CDR3 here is CASSDTGTGELYEQYF. DNA of the CDR3: TGTGCCAGCAGCGATACCGGGACAGGGGAACTCTACGAGCAGTACTTC. This rearrangement joins TRBV7-9 to TRBJ2-7; 10 bases fit TRBD1. Germline values: CDR1 SEHNR, CDR2 FQNEAQ (reference sequence). The CDR3 is made up of 16 amino acids. V was pared by 5 bases and J by 3 bases, with 10 bases of the junction left unmatched.

A note on this clonotype: A read error may be the cause here, since a much bigger clone is one base away. Here the CDR3 reads CASSESSNYGYTF. The CDR3, as DNA: TGTGCCAGCAGTGAGTCTTCTAACTATGGCTACACCTTC. This chain uses TRBV10-3 with TRBJ1-2; no clear D. The germline V gene has CDR1 ENHRY and CDR2 SYGVKD. This CDR3 comprises 13 residues.

This clonotype has a count of ten or more. V gene TRBV29-1 combines with J gene TRBJ1-1; D gene unclear. From germline, CDR1 is SQVTM and CDR2 ANQGSEA. The CDR3 has 12 residues. V was shortened by 5 bases and J by 3 bases, with 10 bases between the two germline ends. As DNA, the CDR3 is TGCAGCGTTTCAGGCGGAGACACTGAAGCTTTCTTT. Translating it yields CSVSGGDTEAFF.

This chain links TRBV2 with TRBJ1-4; tentatively, D is TRBD1 (5 bases). The ends were cut back, 6 bases at V and 7 bases at J, with 18 bases in the middle. The CDR3 has 15 residues. Germline V CDR1 and CDR2: SNHLY, FYNNEI. The CDR3 DNA is TGTGCCAGCAGCTTCCGGGGGTCATCTTCTGAAAAACTGTTTTTT. Encoded protein: CASSFRGSSSEKLFF.

The rearrangement uses TRBV20-1 and TRBJ2-7, with 9 bases fitting TRBD1. The CDR3 runs 12 residues. The J segment lost 3 bases and the V segment lost 7 bases, leaving 4 bases of the junction unmatched. Germline V lookup: CDR1 DFQATT, CDR2 SNEGSKA (reference sequence). The CDR3: CSGGTGHYEQYF. The CDR3 DNA reads as TGCAGTGGCGGGACAGGGCACTACGAGCAGTACTTC.

The chain carries TRBV29-1 and TRBJ1-4; maybe TRBD1 (6 bases). Trimming cost V 4 bases and J 7 bases, with 16 bases left between them. The CDR3 runs 14 residues. The germline V gene encodes CDR1 SQVTM and CDR2 ANQGSEA. CDR3 in DNA: TGCAGCGTTGCGTCCGACAGGTTTGGTGAAAAACTGTTTTTT. Translating gives CSVASDRFGEKLFF. Supplemented by reference TRBV29-1 and TRBJ1-4, the full variable domain reads SAVISQKPSRDICQRGTSLTIQCQVDSQVTMMFWYRQQPGQSLTLIATANQGSEATYESGFVIDKFPISRPNLTFSTLTVSNMSPEDSSIYLCSVASDRFGEKLFFGSGTQLSVL.

The rearrangement uses TRBV25-1 and TRBJ1-2; the D is unclear. V was cut by 1 base and J by 8 bases, with 11 bases left in between. Germline assignment: CDR1 MGHDK and CDR2 SYGVNS. The CDR3 contains 13 residues. Written as DNA, the CDR3 is TGTGCCAGCAGTGAATTCCAACAGCGAGGCTACACCTTC. Amino acid sequence: CASSEFQQRGYTF.